The 5 T cell receptor beta chains below all came from one sample that was sequenced in a study of blood T cell repertoires in COVID-19. The protocol was immunoSEQ multiplex PCR, while the TCRdb copy is restricted to in-frame clones and leaves out a portion. The profile shows 200,000 to 250,000 clones, about 88% of them singletons. Sequenced: peripheral blood. The receptor set was obtained from a man in his forties or fifties with COVID-19, enrolled during active disease.

The CDR3 is CASRRDRGDNSPLHF. CDR3 nucleotide sequence: TGTGCCAGCAGAAGGGACAGGGGGGATAATTCACCCCTCCACTTT. The chain uses TRBV6-5 and TRBJ1-6; 11 nucleotides align to TRBD1. V shed 6 bases and J 5 bases; nucleotides not matched to a gene: 3. Germline CDR1 MNHEY, CDR2 SVGAGI. The CDR3 has 15 residues.

The rearrangement joins TRBV7-8 to TRBJ2-1; the match to TRBD2 covers 8 bases. CDR1 is SGHVS and CDR2 is FQNEAQ in the germline V gene. The V and J ends lost 4 bases and 4 bases, in that order; junction bases with no gene match: 6. This CDR3 has 15 residues. CDR3 DNA: TGTGCCAGCAGCTCCGGGAGGGGGGCGTACAATGAGCAGTTCTTC. Translation gives CASSSGRGAYNEQFF.

The CDR3 sequence is CASTSSRDRGRSEKLFF. Written as DNA, the CDR3 is TGTGCCAGCACTTCGTCCCGGGACAGGGGGCGAAGTGAAAAACTGTTTTTT. The rearrangement joins TRBV6-4 to TRBJ1-4; TRBD1 agrees at 12 bases. Germline V lookup: CDR1 MRHNA, CDR2 SNTAGT. CDR3 length: 17 amino acids. With V trimmed by 7 bases and J by 7 bases, 13 bases remained unmatched.

The count of this clone is one. The chain links TRBV30 to TRBJ1-1, with 8 bases that match TRBD1. V dropped 2 bases and J dropped 6; count of bases not matched to a gene: 5. The CDR3 covers 13 residues. The germline V gene has CDR1 GTSNPN and CDR2 SVGIG (reference sequence). In DNA, the CDR3 is TGTGCCTGGAGTAGACAGGGGCCGTCTGAAGCTTTCTTT. This encodes CAWSRQGPSEAFF.

The chain recombines TRBV6-5 with TRBJ2-7, with 9 bases aligning to TRBD2. Germline trimming cut 1 base from V and 4 bases from J; bases unmatched to any gene: 8. The length of the CDR3 is 16 residues. CDR1 and CDR2 from the germline V gene are MNHEY and SVGAGI. The CDR3 DNA is TGTGCCAGCAGTTACTTCGCGGGAGGGCCCGTTTACGAGCAGTACTTC. Its translation is CASSYFAGGPVYEQYF.